This is a list of T cell receptor beta chains from one sample in a study of beta chain features in type 1 diabetes. Only in-frame clones appear in the TCRdb table, and some are missing; sequencing was by immunoSEQ multiplex PCR. The profile shows 350,000 to 450,000 clones, over 12% of them singletons. Sequenced: naive CD4+ T cells from blood. These receptors all come from a woman under 30 in good health. CDR3s include the opening cysteine and the closing phenylalanine or tryptophan. A D gene is named only where the DNA matches it firmly. Clone size appears in some rows only: once, few, many, or a class for an expanded clone.

V gene: TRBV7-9; CDR3 length: 15; D gene: TRBD2; clone size: few; J gene: TRBJ2-3; CDR3 DNA: TGTGCCAGCAGCTTAAGCGGGAGGGGCACAGATACGCAGTATTTT; CDR3 protein: CASSLSGRGTDTQYF
V gene: TRBV9; CDR3 length: 21; D gene: TRBD2; clone size: few; J gene: TRBJ2-1; CDR3 DNA: TGTGCCAGCAGCGCCCGGTTGTCCGGGACTAGCGGGAGGTCGATAAGCGATGAGCAGTTCTTC; CDR3 protein: CASSARLSGTSGRSISDEQFF
V gene: TRBV2; CDR3 length: 15; D gene: NA; clone size: NA; J gene: TRBJ2-1; CDR3 DNA: TGTGCCAGCAGGACGGAGCGTCTCTCCTACAATGAGCAGTTCTTC; CDR3 protein: CASRTERLSYNEQFF
V gene: TRBV4-3; CDR3 length: 19; D gene: TRBD2; clone size: few; J gene: TRBJ2-1; CDR3 DNA: TGCGCCAGCAGCCATGAATTATCCGGGACTAGCGGGAGGTCCAATGAGCAGTTCTTC; CDR3 protein: CASSHELSGTSGRSNEQFF
V gene: TRBV2; CDR3 length: 15; D gene: TRBD1; clone size: NA; J gene: TRBJ1-2; CDR3 DNA: TGTGCCAGCAGTCTTACAGGGGATTCTAACTATGGCTACACCTTC; CDR3 protein: CASSLTGDSNYGYTF
V gene: TRBV6-1; CDR3 length: 12; D gene: NA; clone size: few; J gene: TRBJ2-1; CDR3 DNA: TGTGCCAGCACCGGGACCTACAATGAGCAGTTCTTC; CDR3 protein: CASTGTYNEQFF
V gene: TRBV28; CDR3 length: 10; D gene: NA; clone size: few; J gene: TRBJ1-2; CDR3 DNA: TGTGCCAGCAGCCTCGACAGCTACACCTTC; CDR3 protein: CASSLDSYTF
V gene: TRBV7-9; CDR3 length: 15; D gene: NA; clone size: NA; J gene: TRBJ2-7; CDR3 DNA: TGTGCCAGCAGCGGAGCGGCGGGAAACTCCTACGAGCAGTACTTC; CDR3 protein: CASSGAAGNSYEQYF
V gene: TRBV28; CDR3 length: 15; D gene: NA; clone size: few; J gene: TRBJ2-6; CDR3 DNA: TGTGCCAGCAGTTTAGCGGGCTCTGGGGCCAACGTCCTGACTTTC; CDR3 protein: CASSLAGSGANVLTF
V gene: TRBV30; CDR3 length: 12; D gene: NA; clone size: few; J gene: TRBJ1-5; CDR3 DNA: TGTGCCGGGGGGGAGGGCAATCAGCCCCAGCATTTT; CDR3 protein: CAGGEGNQPQHF
V gene: TRBV27; CDR3 length: 16; D gene: TRBD1; clone size: NA; J gene: TRBJ1-2; CDR3 DNA: TGTGCCAGCGGACGGGGACAGGGGCAGTTAGGGTATGGCTACACCTTC; CDR3 protein: CASGRGQGQLGYGYTF
V gene: TRBV28; CDR3 length: 12; D gene: NA; clone size: few; J gene: TRBJ2-5; CDR3 DNA: TGTGCCAGTACGAAACCTTGGGGGGACCAGTACTTC; CDR3 protein: CASTKPWGDQYF
V gene: TRBV29-1; CDR3 length: 12; D gene: NA; clone size: NA; J gene: TRBJ2-1; CDR3 DNA: TGCAGCGTTGAAGAGCTAAGAGCGGAGCAGTTCTTC; CDR3 protein: CSVEELRAEQFF
V gene: TRBV7-2; CDR3 length: 13; D gene: NA; clone size: few; J gene: TRBJ2-7; CDR3 DNA: TGTGCCAGCAGCTTTCAGGACTCCTACGAGCAGTACTTC; CDR3 protein: CASSFQDSYEQYF
V gene: TRBV29-1; CDR3 length: 12; D gene: TRBD1; clone size: few; J gene: TRBJ1-2; CDR3 DNA: TGCAGCGTGGATGGACAGGGCTATGGCTACACCTTC; CDR3 protein: CSVDGQGYGYTF
V gene: TRBV2; CDR3 length: 15; D gene: NA; clone size: few; J gene: TRBJ1-5; CDR3 DNA: TGTGCCAGCAGTGAACAACAGGGTCGGGATCAGCCCCAGCATTTT; CDR3 protein: CASSEQQGRDQPQHF
V gene: TRBV5-1; CDR3 length: 14; D gene: NA; clone size: NA; J gene: TRBJ2-1; CDR3 DNA: TGCGCCAGCAGCTTGGCTAGCTCCTACAATGAGCAGTTCTTC; CDR3 protein: CASSLASSYNEQFF
V gene: TRBV18; CDR3 length: 14; D gene: NA; clone size: few; J gene: TRBJ2-5; CDR3 DNA: TGTGCCAGCTCACCACCGAGGCCCCAAGAGACCCAGTACTTC; CDR3 protein: CASSPPRPQETQYF
V gene: TRBV6-5; CDR3 length: 14; D gene: NA; clone size: NA; J gene: TRBJ1-2; CDR3 DNA: TGTGCCAGCGCCTCCCGAGGGTACTTCTCTGGCTACACCTTC; CDR3 protein: CASASRGYFSGYTF
V gene: TRBV5-1; CDR3 length: 14; D gene: TRBD2; clone size: few; J gene: TRBJ2-7; CDR3 DNA: TGCGCCAGCAGCGAAGCGGGGACCATCTACGAGCAGTACTTC; CDR3 protein: CASSEAGTIYEQYF
V gene: TRBV4-2; CDR3 length: 17; D gene: NA; clone size: NA; J gene: TRBJ2-6; CDR3 DNA: TGTGCCAGCAGCCAAGACTACGCCCGCTCTGGGGCCAACGTCCTGACTTTC; CDR3 protein: CASSQDYARSGANVLTF
V gene: TRBV15; CDR3 length: 16; D gene: NA; clone size: NA; J gene: TRBJ1-4; CDR3 DNA: TGTGCCACCAGCAGAGATCTCTCGCGGGTGCGAGAAAAACTGTTTTTT; CDR3 protein: CATSRDLSRVREKLFF
V gene: TRBV30; CDR3 length: 13; D gene: TRBD2; clone size: NA; J gene: TRBJ2-1; CDR3 DNA: TGTGCCTGGAGCCCGGGACTAGGCAATGAGCAGTTCTTC; CDR3 protein: CAWSPGLGNEQFF
V gene: TRBV13; CDR3 length: 16; D gene: TRBD1; clone size: few; J gene: TRBJ2-3; CDR3 DNA: TGTGCCAGCAGCCTGAGACAGGGGGCGAAGACAGATACGCAGTATTTT; CDR3 protein: CASSLRQGAKTDTQYF
V gene: TRBV18; CDR3 length: 16; D gene: TRBD1; clone size: NA; J gene: TRBJ2-2; CDR3 DNA: TGTGCCAGCTCTGGATTCGACAGGGTGGTGACCGGGGAGCTGTTTTTT; CDR3 protein: CASSGFDRVVTGELFF
V gene: TRBV28; CDR3 length: 13; D gene: TRBD1; clone size: few; J gene: TRBJ2-5; CDR3 DNA: TGTGCCAGCGGACAGGGTCATGGAGAGACCCAGTACTTC; CDR3 protein: CASGQGHGETQYF
V gene: TRBV29-1; CDR3 length: 14; D gene: TRBD1; clone size: NA; J gene: TRBJ1-1; CDR3 DNA: TGCAGCGTTGTTTATAGGACAGGGAGGGTTATGGCTTTCTTT; CDR3 protein: CSVVYRTGRVMAFF
V gene: TRBV7-3; CDR3 length: 14; D gene: NA; clone size: NA; J gene: TRBJ2-6; CDR3 DNA: TGTGCCAGCAGCCGGGTACCTGGGGCCAACGTCCTGACTTTC; CDR3 protein: CASSRVPGANVLTF
V gene: TRBV7-9; CDR3 length: 13; D gene: NA; clone size: NA; J gene: TRBJ2-2; CDR3 DNA: TGTGCCAGGGGCCAGGGGAACACCGGGGAGCTGTTTTTT; CDR3 protein: CARGQGNTGELFF
V gene: TRBV2; CDR3 length: 13; D gene: NA; clone size: NA; J gene: TRBJ1-1; CDR3 DNA: TGTGCCAGCAGTGTGGGGCAGAACACTGAAGCTTTCTTT; CDR3 protein: CASSVGQNTEAFF
V gene: TRBV25-1; CDR3 length: 14; D gene: NA; clone size: few; J gene: TRBJ2-7; CDR3 DNA: TGTGCCAGCAGTCCCTCGACGGGAACCTACGAGCAGTACTTC; CDR3 protein: CASSPSTGTYEQYF
V gene: TRBV29-1; CDR3 length: 13; D gene: NA; clone size: few; J gene: TRBJ1-1; CDR3 DNA: TGCAGCGCCAAACAGGGTGAAGGCACTGAAGCTTTCTTT; CDR3 protein: CSAKQGEGTEAFF
V gene: TRBV30; CDR3 length: 15; D gene: TRBD1; clone size: few; J gene: TRBJ2-2; CDR3 DNA: TGTGCCTGGAGTGTCGGGACAGGCCTCACCGGGGAGCTGTTTTTT; CDR3 protein: CAWSVGTGLTGELFF
V gene: TRBV5-1; CDR3 length: 14; D gene: TRBD2; clone size: NA; J gene: TRBJ2-5; CDR3 DNA: TGCGCCAGCAGCTCGCGGGAGTCCCGGGAGACCCAGTACTTC; CDR3 protein: CASSSRESRETQYF
V gene: TRBV30; CDR3 length: 12; D gene: NA; clone size: NA; J gene: TRBJ2-1; CDR3 DNA: TGTGCCTGGACTCCGGACTCCGATGAGCAGTTCTTC; CDR3 protein: CAWTPDSDEQFF
V gene: TRBV5-4; CDR3 length: 14; D gene: NA; clone size: few; J gene: TRBJ2-7; CDR3 DNA: TGTGCCAGCAGCTTGAGGAATAGCGACTACGAGCAGTACTTC; CDR3 protein: CASSLRNSDYEQYF
V gene: TRBV28; CDR3 length: 14; D gene: NA; clone size: NA; J gene: TRBJ1-5; CDR3 DNA: TGTGCCAGCAGTACCGGACAATTAAATCAGCCCCAGCATTTT; CDR3 protein: CASSTGQLNQPQHF
V gene: TRBV6-6; CDR3 length: 15; D gene: NA; clone size: NA; J gene: TRBJ2-3; CDR3 DNA: TGTGCCAGCAGTTACGCGACAGTTCGCACAGATACGCAGTATTTT; CDR3 protein: CASSYATVRTDTQYF
V gene: TRBV7-2; CDR3 length: 14; D gene: TRBD1; clone size: NA; J gene: TRBJ2-3; CDR3 DNA: TGTGCCAGCAGCCTGGGACAGCACACAGATACGCAGTATTTT; CDR3 protein: CASSLGQHTDTQYF
V gene: TRBV28; CDR3 length: 15; D gene: TRBD1; clone size: few; J gene: TRBJ1-1; CDR3 DNA: TGTGCCAGCAGTACCTCAGGGGGACCGAACACTGAAGCTTTCTTT; CDR3 protein: CASSTSGGPNTEAFF
V gene: TRBV11-3; CDR3 length: 17; D gene: TRBD2; clone size: NA; J gene: TRBJ2-1; CDR3 DNA: TGTGCCAGCAGCTCCGGTCGGCTAGCGGGTCTTTCTGGTGAGCAGTTCTTC; CDR3 protein: CASSSGRLAGLSGEQFF
V gene: TRBV9; CDR3 length: 14; D gene: NA; clone size: NA; J gene: TRBJ2-7; CDR3 DNA: TGTGCCAGCAGCGTAGATTGGAGCTCCTACGAGCAGTACTTC; CDR3 protein: CASSVDWSSYEQYF
V gene: TRBV5-1; CDR3 length: 16; D gene: NA; clone size: NA; J gene: TRBJ1-2; CDR3 DNA: TGCGCCAGCAGCCAACTTTGGATTCAGGGAAGAGATGGCTACACCTTC; CDR3 protein: CASSQLWIQGRDGYTF
V gene: TRBV28; CDR3 length: 13; D gene: NA; clone size: NA; J gene: TRBJ1-4; CDR3 DNA: TGTGCCAGCAGGACAGGAGGAGATGAAAAACTGTTTTTT; CDR3 protein: CASRTGGDEKLFF
V gene: TRBV5-6; CDR3 length: 15; D gene: NA; clone size: NA; J gene: TRBJ1-5; CDR3 DNA: TGTGCCAGCAGCTTGGCCCAGGGGAGCGTTCAGCCCCAGCATTTT; CDR3 protein: CASSLAQGSVQPQHF
V gene: TRBV29-1; CDR3 length: 16; D gene: TRBD1; clone size: NA; J gene: TRBJ2-6; CDR3 DNA: TGCAGCGTCTTAGGACAGGGAACTTCTGGGGCCAACGTCCTGACTTTC; CDR3 protein: CSVLGQGTSGANVLTF
V gene: TRBV6-5; CDR3 length: 13; D gene: NA; clone size: NA; J gene: TRBJ2-7; CDR3 DNA: TGTGCCAGCAGTTACATCAGCTCCTACGAGCAGTACTTC; CDR3 protein: CASSYISSYEQYF
V gene: TRBV6-6; CDR3 length: 13; D gene: TRBD1; clone size: NA; J gene: TRBJ1-2; CDR3 DNA: TGTGCCAGCAGTGACGACAGGGCCTATGGCTACACCTTC; CDR3 protein: CASSDDRAYGYTF
V gene: TRBV7-2; CDR3 length: 14; D gene: NA; clone size: few; J gene: TRBJ1-2; CDR3 DNA: TGTGCCAGCAGCTCAGACAAAACCTACTATGGCTACACCTTC; CDR3 protein: CASSSDKTYYGYTF
V gene: TRBV19; CDR3 length: 15; D gene: NA; clone size: few; J gene: TRBJ2-7; CDR3 DNA: TGTGCCAGTACCTCAAACAGGGGAGGATCGAACGAGCAGTACTTC; CDR3 protein: CASTSNRGGSNEQYF
V gene: TRBV4-2; CDR3 length: 17; D gene: TRBD2; clone size: NA; J gene: TRBJ2-7; CDR3 DNA: TGTGCCAGCAGCCAAGGGGGTAGCGGGAGGGGATCCTACGAGCAGTACTTC; CDR3 protein: CASSQGGSGRGSYEQYF
V gene: TRBV4-1; CDR3 length: 15; D gene: NA; clone size: few; J gene: TRBJ2-3; CDR3 DNA: TGCGCCAGCAGCCAAGGAGGAGTACGCACAGATACGCAGTATTTT; CDR3 protein: CASSQGGVRTDTQYF
V gene: TRBV15; CDR3 length: 17; D gene: NA; clone size: NA; J gene: TRBJ2-1; CDR3 DNA: TGTGCCACCAGCGGTCAGATAGGGGTCAGATCCTCGAATGAGCAGTTCTTC; CDR3 protein: CATSGQIGVRSSNEQFF
V gene: TRBV30; CDR3 length: 17; D gene: TRBD2; clone size: NA; J gene: TRBJ2-2; CDR3 DNA: TGTGCCTGGAGTGGGGGTAGCGGGAGGGGGAACACCGGGGAGCTGTTTTTT; CDR3 protein: CAWSGGSGRGNTGELFF
V gene: TRBV2; CDR3 length: 14; D gene: TRBD1; clone size: NA; J gene: TRBJ1-1; CDR3 DNA: TGTGCCAGCAGTTTACAGGGGGTGAACACTGAAGCTTTCTTT; CDR3 protein: CASSLQGVNTEAFF